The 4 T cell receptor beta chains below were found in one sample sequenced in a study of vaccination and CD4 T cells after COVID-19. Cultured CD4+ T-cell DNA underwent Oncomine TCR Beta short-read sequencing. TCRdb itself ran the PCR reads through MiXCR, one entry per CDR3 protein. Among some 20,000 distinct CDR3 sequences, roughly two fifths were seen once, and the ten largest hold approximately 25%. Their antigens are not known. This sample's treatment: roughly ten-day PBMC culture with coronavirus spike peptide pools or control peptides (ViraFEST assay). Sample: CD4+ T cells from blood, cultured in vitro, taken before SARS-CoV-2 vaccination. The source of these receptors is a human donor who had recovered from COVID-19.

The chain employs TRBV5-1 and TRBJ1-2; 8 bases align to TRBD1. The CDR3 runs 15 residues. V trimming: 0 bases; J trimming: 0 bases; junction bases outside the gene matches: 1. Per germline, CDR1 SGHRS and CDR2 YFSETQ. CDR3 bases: TGCGCCAGCAGCTTGGAGGGACAGGCTAACTATGGCTACACCTTC. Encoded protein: CASSLEGQANYGYTF.

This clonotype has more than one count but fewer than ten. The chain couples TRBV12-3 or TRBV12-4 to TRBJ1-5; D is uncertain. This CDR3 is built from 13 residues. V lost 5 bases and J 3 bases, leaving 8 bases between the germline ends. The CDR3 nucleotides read TGTGCCAGCAGTCTTCCGACCAATCAGCCCCAGCATTTT. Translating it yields CASSLPTNQPQHF.

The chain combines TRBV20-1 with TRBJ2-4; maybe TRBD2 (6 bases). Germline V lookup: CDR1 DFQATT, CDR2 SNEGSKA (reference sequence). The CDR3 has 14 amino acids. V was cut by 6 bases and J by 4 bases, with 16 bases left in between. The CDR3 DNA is TGCAGTGCATCACCGGGACTCCGGAAAAACATTCAGTACTTC. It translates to CSASPGLRKNIQYF.

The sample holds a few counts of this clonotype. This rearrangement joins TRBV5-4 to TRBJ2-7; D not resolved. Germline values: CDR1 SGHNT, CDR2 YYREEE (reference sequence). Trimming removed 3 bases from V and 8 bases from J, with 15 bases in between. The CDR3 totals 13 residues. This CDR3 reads CASSSGPQIQQYF. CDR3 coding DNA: TGTGCCAGCAGCTCCGGGCCCCAAATCCAGCAGTACTTC. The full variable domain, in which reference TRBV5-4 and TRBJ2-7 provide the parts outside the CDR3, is ETGVTQSPTHLIKTRGQQVTLRCSSQSGHNTVSWYQQALGQGPQFIFQYYREEENGRGNFPPRFSGLQFPNYSSELNVNALELDDSALYLCASSSGPQIQQYFGPGTRLTVT.